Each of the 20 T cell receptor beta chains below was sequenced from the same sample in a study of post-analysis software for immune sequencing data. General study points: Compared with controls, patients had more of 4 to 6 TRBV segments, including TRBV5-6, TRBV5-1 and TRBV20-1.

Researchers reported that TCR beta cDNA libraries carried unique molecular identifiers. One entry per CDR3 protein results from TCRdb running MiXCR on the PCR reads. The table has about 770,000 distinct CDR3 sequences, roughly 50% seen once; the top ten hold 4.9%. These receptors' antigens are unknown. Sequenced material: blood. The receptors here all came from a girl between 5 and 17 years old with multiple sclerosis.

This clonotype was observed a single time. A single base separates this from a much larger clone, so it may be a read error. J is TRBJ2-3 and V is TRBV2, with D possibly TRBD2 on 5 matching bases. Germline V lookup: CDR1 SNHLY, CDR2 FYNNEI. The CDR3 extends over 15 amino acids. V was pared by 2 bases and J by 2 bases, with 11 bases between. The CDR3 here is CASSEYGVYTDTQYF. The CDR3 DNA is TGTGCCAGCAGTGAATACGGGGTTTACACAGATACGCAGTATTTT.

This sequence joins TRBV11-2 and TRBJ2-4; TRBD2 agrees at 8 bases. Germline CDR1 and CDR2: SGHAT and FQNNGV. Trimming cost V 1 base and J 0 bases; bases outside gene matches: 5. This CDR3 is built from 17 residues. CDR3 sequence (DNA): TGTGCCAGCAGCTTAGGTGGACTAGCTTCAGCCAAAAACATTCAGTACTTC. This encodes CASSLGGLASAKNIQYF.

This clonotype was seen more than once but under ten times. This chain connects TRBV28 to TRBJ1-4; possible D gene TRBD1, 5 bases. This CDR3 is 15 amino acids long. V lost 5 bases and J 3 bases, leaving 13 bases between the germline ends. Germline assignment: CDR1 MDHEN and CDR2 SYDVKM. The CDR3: CASSPQTAPNEKLFF. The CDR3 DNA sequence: TGTGCCAGCAGTCCCCAGACAGCGCCTAATGAAAAACTGTTTTTT.

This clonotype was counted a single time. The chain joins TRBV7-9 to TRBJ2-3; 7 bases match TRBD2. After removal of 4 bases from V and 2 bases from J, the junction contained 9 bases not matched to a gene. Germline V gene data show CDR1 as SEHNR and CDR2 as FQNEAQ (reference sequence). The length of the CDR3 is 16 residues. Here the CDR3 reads CASSSNWGLNTDTQYF. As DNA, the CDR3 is TGTGCCAGCAGCTCTAATTGGGGACTAAACACAGATACGCAGTATTTT.

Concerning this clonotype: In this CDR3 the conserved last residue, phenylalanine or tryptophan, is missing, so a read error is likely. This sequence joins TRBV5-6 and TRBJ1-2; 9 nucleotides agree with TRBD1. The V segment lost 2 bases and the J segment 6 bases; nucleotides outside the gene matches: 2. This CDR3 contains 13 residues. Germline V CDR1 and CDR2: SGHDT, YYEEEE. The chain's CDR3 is CASSFGTGNGYTV. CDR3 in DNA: TGTGCCAGCAGCTTCGGGACAGGGAATGGCTACACCGTC.

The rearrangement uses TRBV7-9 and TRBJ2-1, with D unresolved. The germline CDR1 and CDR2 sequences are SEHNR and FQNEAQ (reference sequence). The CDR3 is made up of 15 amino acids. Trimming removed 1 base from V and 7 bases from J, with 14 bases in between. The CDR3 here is CASSLVSQFRNEQFF. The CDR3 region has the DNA TGTGCCAGCAGCTTAGTTAGCCAGTTTCGAAATGAGCAGTTCTTC.

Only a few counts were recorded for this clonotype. Here the CDR3 DNA reads TGTGCCATCAGCCCAGAGGGGAGGGGAGATACGCAGTATTTT. Protein: CAISPEGRGDTQYF. The V call is TRBV10-3, the J call TRBJ2-3, with 7 bases identical to TRBD2. In germline, CDR1 is ENHRY, CDR2 SYGVKD. Trimming at V came to 6 bases and at J to 5 bases, leaving 8 bases not matched to a gene. This CDR3 spans 14 amino acids.

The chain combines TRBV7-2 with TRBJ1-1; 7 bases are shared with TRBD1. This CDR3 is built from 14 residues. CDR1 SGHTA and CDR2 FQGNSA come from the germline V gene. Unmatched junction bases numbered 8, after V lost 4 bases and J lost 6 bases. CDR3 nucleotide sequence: TGTGCCAGCAGCTACCGACAGGGCTACTCTGAAGCTTTCTTT. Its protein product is CASSYRQGYSEAFF.

The CDR3 here is CASSQDKASGREQFF. As DNA, the CDR3 is TGTGCCAGCAGCCAAGATAAGGCTAGCGGGAGAGAGCAGTTCTTC. This sequence joins TRBV3-1 and TRBJ2-1, with 10 positions matching TRBD2. V dropped 0 bases and J dropped 10; count of bases not matched to a gene: 6. CDR1 and CDR2 (germline): LGHDT, YNNKEL (reference sequence). CDR3 length equals 15 residues.

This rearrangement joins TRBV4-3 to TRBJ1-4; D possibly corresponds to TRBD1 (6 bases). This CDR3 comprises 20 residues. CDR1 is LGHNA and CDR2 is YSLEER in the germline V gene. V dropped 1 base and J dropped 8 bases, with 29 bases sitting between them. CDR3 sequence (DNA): TGCGCCAGCAGCCAAGGAGTGAGGAAGATACAGGGCGAGGCCCCCGAAAAACTGTTTTTT. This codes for CASSQGVRKIQGEAPEKLFF.

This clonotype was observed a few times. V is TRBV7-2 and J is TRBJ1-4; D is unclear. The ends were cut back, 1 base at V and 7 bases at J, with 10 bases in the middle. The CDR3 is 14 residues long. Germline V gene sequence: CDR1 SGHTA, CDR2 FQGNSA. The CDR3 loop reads CASSLVQWSEKLFF. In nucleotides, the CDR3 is TGTGCCAGCAGCTTAGTCCAGTGGAGTGAAAAACTGTTTTTT.

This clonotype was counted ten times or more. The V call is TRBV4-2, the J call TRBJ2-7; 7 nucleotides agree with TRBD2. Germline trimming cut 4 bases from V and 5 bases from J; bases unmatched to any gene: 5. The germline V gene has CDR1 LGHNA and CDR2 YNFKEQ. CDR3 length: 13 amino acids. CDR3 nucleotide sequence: TGTGCCAGCAGCCCCGGACTAGGGAACGAGCAGTACTTC. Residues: CASSPGLGNEQYF.

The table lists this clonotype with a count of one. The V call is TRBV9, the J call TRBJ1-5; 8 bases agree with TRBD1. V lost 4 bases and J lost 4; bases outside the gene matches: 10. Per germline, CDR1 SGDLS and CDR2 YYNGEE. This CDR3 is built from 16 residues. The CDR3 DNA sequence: TGTGCCAGCAGCCGAGGTTTGCAGGGGGCAAATCAGCCCCAGCATTTT. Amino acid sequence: CASSRGLQGANQPQHF.

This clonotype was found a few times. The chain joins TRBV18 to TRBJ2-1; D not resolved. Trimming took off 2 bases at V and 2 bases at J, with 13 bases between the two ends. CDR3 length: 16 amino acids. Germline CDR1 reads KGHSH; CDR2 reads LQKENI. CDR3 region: CASSPYELGAYNEQFF. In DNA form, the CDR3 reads TGTGCCAGCTCACCATACGAATTAGGCGCCTACAATGAGCAGTTCTTC.

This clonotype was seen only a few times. This chain's CDR3 is CASSSGAGETQYF. The CDR3 coding sequence is TGTGCCAGCAGTTCGGGAGCGGGGGAGACCCAGTACTTC. J is TRBJ2-5 and V is TRBV9, with TRBD2 matching over 7 bases. Germline CDR1 is SGDLS and CDR2 is YYNGEE. The J segment lost 5 bases and the V segment lost 5 bases, leaving 6 bases of the junction unmatched. The CDR3 has 13 amino acids.

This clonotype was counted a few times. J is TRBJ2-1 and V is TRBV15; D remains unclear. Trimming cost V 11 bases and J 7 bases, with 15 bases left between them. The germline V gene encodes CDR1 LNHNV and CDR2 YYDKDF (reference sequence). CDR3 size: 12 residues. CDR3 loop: CAVARWENEQFF. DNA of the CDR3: TGTGCCGTTGCTAGGTGGGAAAATGAGCAGTTCTTC.

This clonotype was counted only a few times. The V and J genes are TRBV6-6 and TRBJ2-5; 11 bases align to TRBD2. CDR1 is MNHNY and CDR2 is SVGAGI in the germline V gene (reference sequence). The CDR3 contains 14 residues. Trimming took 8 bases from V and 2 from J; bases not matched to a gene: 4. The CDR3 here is CASVAGGPQETQYF. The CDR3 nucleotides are TGTGCCAGCGTAGCGGGAGGGCCTCAAGAGACCCAGTACTTC.

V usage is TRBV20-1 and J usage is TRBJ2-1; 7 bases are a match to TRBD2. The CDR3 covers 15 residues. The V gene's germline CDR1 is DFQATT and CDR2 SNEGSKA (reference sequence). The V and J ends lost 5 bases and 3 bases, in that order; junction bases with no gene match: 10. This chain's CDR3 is CSAGSGPLDYNEQFF. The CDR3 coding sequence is TGCAGTGCTGGTAGCGGGCCGCTGGACTACAATGAGCAGTTCTTC.

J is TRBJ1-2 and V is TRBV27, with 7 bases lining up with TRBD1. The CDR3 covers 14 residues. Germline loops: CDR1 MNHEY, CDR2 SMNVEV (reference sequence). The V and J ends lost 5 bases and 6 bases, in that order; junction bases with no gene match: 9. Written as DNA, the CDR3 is TGTGCCAGCAGTCCGGGACAGTGGCCGGATGGCTACACCTTC. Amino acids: CASSPGQWPDGYTF.

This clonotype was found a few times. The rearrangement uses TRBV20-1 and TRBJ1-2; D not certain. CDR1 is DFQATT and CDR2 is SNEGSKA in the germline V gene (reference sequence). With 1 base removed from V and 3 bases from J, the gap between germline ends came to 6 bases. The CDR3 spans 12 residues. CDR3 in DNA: TGCAGTGCTAGAGCTAGGGACTATGGCTACACCTTC. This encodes CSARARDYGYTF.